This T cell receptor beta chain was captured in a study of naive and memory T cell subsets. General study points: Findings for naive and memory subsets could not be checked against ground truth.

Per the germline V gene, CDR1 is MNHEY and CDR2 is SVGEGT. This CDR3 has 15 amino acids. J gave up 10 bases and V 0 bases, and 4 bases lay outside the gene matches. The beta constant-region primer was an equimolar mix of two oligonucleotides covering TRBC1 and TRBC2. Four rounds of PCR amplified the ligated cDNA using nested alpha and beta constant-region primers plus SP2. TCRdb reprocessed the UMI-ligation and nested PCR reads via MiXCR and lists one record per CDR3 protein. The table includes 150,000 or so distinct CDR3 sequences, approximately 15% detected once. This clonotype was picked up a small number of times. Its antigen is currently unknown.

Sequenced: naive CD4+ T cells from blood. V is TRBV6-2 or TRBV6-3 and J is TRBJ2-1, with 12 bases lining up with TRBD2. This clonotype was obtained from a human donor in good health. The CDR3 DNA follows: TGTGCCAGCAGTTACTCGAGGCTAGCGGGAGGGGAGCAGTTCTTC. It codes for CASSYSRLAGGEQFF.